This record covers a single T cell receptor (beta chain). Its antigen is unidentified. Germline loops: CDR1 GTSNPN, CDR2 SVGIG (reference sequence). V lost 0 bases, J lost 8 bases, and 7 bases lay in between. The CDR3 extends over 12 amino acids. The data were taken from a study of cytomegalovirus exposure and HLA in healthy donors. Findings of the study overall: Another analysis was done later, and it associated approximately 15,000 TCR beta sequences with HLA alleles at 0.05 false discovery rate. Some V segments (TRBV6-2 and TRBV6-3 among them) were excluded as indistinguishable. Most of the CMV-associated TCR beta chains (in a later analysis) appeared to be HLA-restricted.

PCR amplification relied on 60 Vbeta primers (plus 13 Jbeta primers). Clones were read by immunoSEQ multiplex PCR, and TCRdb kept only the in-frame ones, dropping some. The sample lists some 50,000 clones; roughly 72% were seen once. This clonotype was sampled from a woman aged 50 to 60 in good health and CMV-seropositive. Specimen: PBMCs. The chain carries TRBV30 and TRBJ1-4; weak D call: TRBD1 (6 bases). The CDR3 spells CAWSVGGEKLFF. The DNA of the CDR3 is TGTGCCTGGAGTGTAGGGGGAGAAAAACTGTTTTTT.